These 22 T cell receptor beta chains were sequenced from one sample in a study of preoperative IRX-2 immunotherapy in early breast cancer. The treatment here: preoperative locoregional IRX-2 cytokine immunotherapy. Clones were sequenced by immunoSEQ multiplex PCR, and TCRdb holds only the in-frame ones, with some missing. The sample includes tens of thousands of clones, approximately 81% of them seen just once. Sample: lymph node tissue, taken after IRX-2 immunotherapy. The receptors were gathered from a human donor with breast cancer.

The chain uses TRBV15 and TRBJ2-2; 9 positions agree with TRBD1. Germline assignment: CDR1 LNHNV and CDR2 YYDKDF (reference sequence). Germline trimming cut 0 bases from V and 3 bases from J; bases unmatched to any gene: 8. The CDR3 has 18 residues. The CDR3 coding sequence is TGTGCCACCAGCAGAGAGTCGAGAGGACAGGGGTACACCGGGGAGCTGTTTTTT. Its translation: CATSRESRGQGYTGELFF.

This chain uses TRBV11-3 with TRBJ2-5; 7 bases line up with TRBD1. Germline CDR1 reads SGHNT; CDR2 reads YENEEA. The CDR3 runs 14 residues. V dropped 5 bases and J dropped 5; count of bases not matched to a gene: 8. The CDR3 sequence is CASSQQTGDETQYF. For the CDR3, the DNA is TGTGCCAGCAGCCAACAAACAGGGGATGAGACCCAGTACTTC.

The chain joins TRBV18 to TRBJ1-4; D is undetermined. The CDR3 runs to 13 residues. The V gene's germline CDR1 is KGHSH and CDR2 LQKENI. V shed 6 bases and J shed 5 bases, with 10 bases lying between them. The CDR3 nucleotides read TGTGCCAGCTCCTCAGATCTAAATGAAAAACTGTTTTTT. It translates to CASSSDLNEKLFF.

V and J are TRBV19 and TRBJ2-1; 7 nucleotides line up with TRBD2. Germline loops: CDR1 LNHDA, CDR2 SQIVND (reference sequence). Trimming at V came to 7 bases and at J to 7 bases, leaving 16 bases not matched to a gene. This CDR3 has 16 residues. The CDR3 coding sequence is TGTGCCAGTAATAGGGCAGGCGGGAGTTTCGATAATGAGCAGTTCTTC. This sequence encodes CASNRAGGSFDNEQFF.

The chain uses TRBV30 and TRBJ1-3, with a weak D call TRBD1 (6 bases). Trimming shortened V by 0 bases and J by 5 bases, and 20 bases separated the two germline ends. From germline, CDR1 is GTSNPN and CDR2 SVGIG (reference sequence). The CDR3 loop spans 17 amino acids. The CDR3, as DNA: TGTGCCTGGAGTGTAACCTATCCCCGCCAGGGGAGAAACACCATATATTTT. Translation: CAWSVTYPRQGRNTIYF.

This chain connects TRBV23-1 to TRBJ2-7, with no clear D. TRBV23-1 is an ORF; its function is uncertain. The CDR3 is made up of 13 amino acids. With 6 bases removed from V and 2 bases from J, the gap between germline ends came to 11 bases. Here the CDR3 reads CASSQERTYEQYF. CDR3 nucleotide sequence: TGCGCCAGCAGCCAAGAGAGGACCTACGAGCAGTACTTC.

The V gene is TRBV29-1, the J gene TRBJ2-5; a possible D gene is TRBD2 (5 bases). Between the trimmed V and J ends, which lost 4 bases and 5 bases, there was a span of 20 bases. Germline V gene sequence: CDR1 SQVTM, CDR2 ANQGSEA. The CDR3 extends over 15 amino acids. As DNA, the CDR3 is TGCAGCGTTGGCTCAATAAGGCGGGTCGGGGAGACCCAGTACTTC. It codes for CSVGSIRRVGETQYF.

The CDR3 DNA sequence: TGTGCCAGCAGCCCTAGACCGGGCAAGGAGACCCAGTACTTC. Amino acids: CASSPRPGKETQYF. The J gene is TRBJ2-5, the V gene TRBV7-6; no clear D. The germline V gene encodes CDR1 SGHVS and CDR2 FNYEAQ. Trimming cost V 5 bases and J 5 bases, with 15 bases left between them. There are 14 residues in the CDR3.

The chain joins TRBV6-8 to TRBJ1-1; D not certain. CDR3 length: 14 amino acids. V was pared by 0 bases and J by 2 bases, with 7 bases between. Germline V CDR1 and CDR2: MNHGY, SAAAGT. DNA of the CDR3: TGTGCCAGCAGTTACTCGTCACGTAACACTGAAGCTTTCTTT. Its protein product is CASSYSSRNTEAFF.

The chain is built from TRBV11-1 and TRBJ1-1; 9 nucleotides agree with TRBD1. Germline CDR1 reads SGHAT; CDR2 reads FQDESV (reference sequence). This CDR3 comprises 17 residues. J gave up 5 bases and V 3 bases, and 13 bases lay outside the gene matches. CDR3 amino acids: CASSFDKLTGGETEAFF. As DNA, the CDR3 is TGTGCCAGCAGCTTTGACAAGCTGACAGGGGGTGAGACTGAAGCTTTCTTT.

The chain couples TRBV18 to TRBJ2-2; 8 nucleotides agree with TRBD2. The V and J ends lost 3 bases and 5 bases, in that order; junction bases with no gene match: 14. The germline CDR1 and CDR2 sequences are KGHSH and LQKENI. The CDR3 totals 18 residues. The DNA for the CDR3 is TGTGCCAGCTCACCCACATGGGCCAGCGGGAGCATGACCGGGGAGCTGTTTTTT. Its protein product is CASSPTWASGSMTGELFF.

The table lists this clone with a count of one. Here the CDR3 DNA reads TGTGCTAGTGGCACTAGCGGTGCCACAGATACGCAGTATTTT. Translation: CASGTSGATDTQYF. V usage is TRBV12-5 and J usage is TRBJ2-3; 8 positions agree with TRBD2. Unmatched junction bases numbered 4, after V lost 6 bases and J lost 2 bases. The CDR3 has 14 amino acids. The V gene's germline CDR1 is LGHNT and CDR2 FRNRAP.

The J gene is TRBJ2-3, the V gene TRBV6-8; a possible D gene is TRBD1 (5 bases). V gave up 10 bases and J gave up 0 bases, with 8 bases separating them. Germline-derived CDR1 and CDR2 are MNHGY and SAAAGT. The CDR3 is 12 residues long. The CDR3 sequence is CATRQSTDTQYF. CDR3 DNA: TGTGCCACCCGACAGAGCACAGATACGCAGTATTTT.

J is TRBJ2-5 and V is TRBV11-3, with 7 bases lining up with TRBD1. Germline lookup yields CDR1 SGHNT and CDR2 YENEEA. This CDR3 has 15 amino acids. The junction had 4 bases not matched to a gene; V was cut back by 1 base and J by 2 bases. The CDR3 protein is CASSLVGTEQETQYF. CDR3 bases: TGTGCCAGCAGCTTAGTAGGGACAGAGCAAGAGACCCAGTACTTC.

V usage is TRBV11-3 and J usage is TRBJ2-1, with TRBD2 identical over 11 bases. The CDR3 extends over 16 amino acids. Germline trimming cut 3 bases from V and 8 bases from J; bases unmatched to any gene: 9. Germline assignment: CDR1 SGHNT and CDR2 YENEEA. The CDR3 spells CASSLGSGRAGDEQFF. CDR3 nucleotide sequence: TGTGCCAGCAGCTTGGGTAGCGGGAGGGCCGGGGATGAGCAGTTCTTC.

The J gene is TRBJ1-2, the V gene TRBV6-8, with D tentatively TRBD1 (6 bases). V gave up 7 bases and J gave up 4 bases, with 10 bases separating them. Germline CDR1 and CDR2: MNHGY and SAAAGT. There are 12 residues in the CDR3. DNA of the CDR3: TGTGCCAGCACAGGGGACTCCTATGGCTACACCTTC. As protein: CASTGDSYGYTF.

CDR3 DNA sequence: TGCGCCAGCAGCTTGGTACAGGGAACCTACGAGCAGTACTTC. Translation: CASSLVQGTYEQYF. The chain recombines TRBV5-1 with TRBJ2-7; perhaps TRBD1 as D (6 bases). CDR1 and CDR2 (germline): SGHRS, YFSETQ. The CDR3 consists of 14 residues. The V gene lost 0 bases and the J gene lost 2 bases, with 9 bases spanning the gap.

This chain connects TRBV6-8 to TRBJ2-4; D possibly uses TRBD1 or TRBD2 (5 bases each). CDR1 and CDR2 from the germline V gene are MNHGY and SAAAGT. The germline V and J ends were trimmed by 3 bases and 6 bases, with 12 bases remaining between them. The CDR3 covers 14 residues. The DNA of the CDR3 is TGTGCCAGCAGTTATGGGGCCGGGGTAAACATTCAGTACTTC. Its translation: CASSYGAGVNIQYF.

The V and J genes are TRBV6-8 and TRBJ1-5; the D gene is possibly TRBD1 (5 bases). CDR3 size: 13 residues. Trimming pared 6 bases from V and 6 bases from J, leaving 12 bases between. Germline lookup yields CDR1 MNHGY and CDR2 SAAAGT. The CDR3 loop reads CASRPPGSQPQHF. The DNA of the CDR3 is TGTGCCAGCAGACCTCCAGGGAGTCAGCCCCAGCATTTT.

The CDR3 DNA is TGTGCCAGTAGTATAAGGCTCTTAGGCAATGAGCAGTTCTTC. This gives the protein CASSIRLLGNEQFF. The rearrangement uses TRBV19 and TRBJ2-1; D gene uncertain. The CDR3 runs 14 residues. Deletions cut 2 bases from V and 6 bases from J, with 11 bases between. Germline CDR1 reads LNHDA; CDR2 reads SQIVND (reference sequence).

CDR3 sequence reads: CASSPDSSNQPQHF. For the CDR3, the DNA is TGTGCCAGCAGTCCAGACAGTAGCAATCAGCCCCAGCATTTT. The rearrangement joins TRBV6-8 to TRBJ1-5; the D gene is possibly TRBD1 (5 bases). Germline CDR1 and CDR2: MNHGY and SAAAGT. The V and J ends lost 5 bases and 0 bases respectively, with 8 bases between them. The CDR3 sequence is 14 residues long.

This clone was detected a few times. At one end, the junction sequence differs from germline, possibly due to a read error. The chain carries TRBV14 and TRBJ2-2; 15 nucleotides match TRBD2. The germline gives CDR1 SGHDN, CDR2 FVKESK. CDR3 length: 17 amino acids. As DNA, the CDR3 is TGTGCCAGCAGCCCTGGACTAGCGGGAGGGAACACCGAGGAGCTGTTTTTT. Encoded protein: CASSPGLAGGNTEELFF.